The 18 T cell receptor beta chains given below trace back to one sample, sequenced in a study of CD8+ T cells in alopecia areata. Following extraction, RNA underwent reverse transcription to cDNA, which served as the sequencing template. The table came from immunoSEQ multiplex PCR; TCRdb's copy has only in-frame clones and leaves some out. The data show just over 150,000 clones, about 50% seen once. The sample consisted of CD8+ T cells sorted from blood, taken at week 0. These receptors all stem from a human donor with alopecia areata.

This chain connects TRBV30 to TRBJ1-2; perhaps TRBD1 as D (6 bases). The CDR3 is 13 residues long. V gave up 1 base and J gave up 8 bases, with 14 bases separating them. Looked up from germline, CDR1 is GTSNPN and CDR2 is SVGIG (reference sequence). CDR3 protein: CAWSGQAVGGYTF. CDR3 sequence (DNA): TGTGCCTGGAGTGGACAGGCTGTTGGGGGCTACACCTTC.

The rearrangement joins TRBV4-3 to TRBJ1-6; D remains ambiguous. Per germline, CDR1 LGHNA and CDR2 YSLEER. Deletions cut 0 bases from V and 8 bases from J, with 11 bases between. The CDR3 runs 15 residues. The CDR3 DNA sequence: TGCGCCAGCAGCCAAGACAGTTTGTGGGATTCACCCCTCCACTTT. Amino acids: CASSQDSLWDSPLHF.

The chain joins TRBV30 to TRBJ1-1; possibly TRBD1 for D (6 bases). With 5 bases removed from V and 2 bases from J, the gap between germline ends came to 9 bases. CDR1 is GTSNPN and CDR2 is SVGIG in the germline V gene (reference sequence). This CDR3 region has 12 residues. CDR3 region: CAWGQLNTEAFF. DNA of the CDR3: TGTGCCTGGGGACAGCTTAACACTGAAGCTTTCTTT.

The chain couples TRBV4-3 to TRBJ2-5; 9 bases fit TRBD2. Germline V gene sequence: CDR1 LGHNA, CDR2 YSLEER. This CDR3 is 15 amino acids long. With V trimmed by 1 base and J by 3 bases, 3 bases remained unmatched. CDR3 protein: CASSQGLAVEETQYF. CDR3 in DNA: TGCGCCAGCAGCCAAGGACTAGCGGTCGAAGAGACCCAGTACTTC.

V and J are TRBV5-1 and TRBJ2-5; 10 nucleotides line up with TRBD1. Germline CDR1 reads SGHRS; CDR2 reads YFSETQ. The CDR3 has 15 residues. Germline trimming cut 1 base from V and 4 bases from J; bases unmatched to any gene: 4. The CDR3 loop reads CASSLMGQGTETQYF. For the CDR3, the DNA is TGCGCCAGCAGCTTGATGGGACAGGGGACAGAGACCCAGTACTTC.

This clone showed up just a few times. The chain couples TRBV7-9 to TRBJ2-1; TRBD2 agrees at 9 bases. Germline V gene lookup returns CDR1 SEHNR and CDR2 FQNEAQ (reference sequence). The ends lost 5 bases at V and 2 bases at J; junction bases unmatched: 4. The CDR3 consists of 15 residues. The CDR3 protein is CASSAASGTYNEQFF. DNA for the CDR3: TGTGCCAGCAGCGCCGCTAGCGGGACCTACAATGAGCAGTTCTTC.

The rearrangement uses TRBV7-6 and TRBJ2-2; 15 positions agree with TRBD2. The trim removed 4 bases at V and 0 bases at J, leaving 9 bases unmatched. The CDR3 has 20 residues. The germline CDR1 and CDR2 sequences are SGHVS and FNYEAQ. CDR3 residues: CASSSPGTSGGLANTGELFF. The CDR3 DNA is TGTGCCAGCAGCTCCCCCGGGACTAGCGGGGGGCTAGCGAACACCGGGGAGCTGTTTTTT.

J is TRBJ2-7 and V is TRBV10-2; D ambiguous. Germline loops: CDR1 WSHSY, CDR2 SAAADI. The CDR3 covers 13 residues. V dropped 8 bases and J dropped 0 bases, with 11 bases sitting between them. This CDR3 reads CASVQDPSYEQYF. The CDR3 DNA is TGCGCCAGCGTGCAGGATCCCTCCTACGAGCAGTACTTC.

The chain uses TRBV7-9 and TRBJ1-2; D gene ambiguous. Germline V gives CDR1 SEHNR, CDR2 FQNEAQ (reference sequence). Trimming removed 2 bases from V and 1 base from J, with 8 bases in between. CDR3 length: 14 residues. In nucleotides, the CDR3 is TGTGCCAGCAGCTTAACGGTCGGTAACTATGGCTACACCTTC. Amino acids: CASSLTVGNYGYTF. The complete variable domain, with remaining parts taken from reference TRBV7-9 and TRBJ1-2, reads DTGVSQNPRHKITKRGQNVTFRCDPISEHNRLYWYRQTLGQGPEFLTYFQNEAQLEKSRLLSDRFSAERPKGSFSTLEIQRTEQGDSAMYLCASSLTVGNYGYTFGSGTRLTVV.

A few counts support this clone. The V gene is TRBV30, the J gene TRBJ2-3; D possibly corresponds to TRBD2 (5 bases). Germline-derived CDR1 and CDR2 are GTSNPN and SVGIG (reference sequence). Trimming shortened V by 1 base and J by 2 bases, and 7 bases separated the two germline ends. This CDR3 is built from 13 residues. CDR3 in amino acids: CAWSGTLTDTQYF. Written as DNA, the CDR3 is TGTGCCTGGAGTGGGACTCTCACAGATACGCAGTATTTT.

The genes are TRBV27 and TRBJ2-7; D is possibly TRBD1 or TRBD2 (6 bases each). V was pared by 4 bases and J by 5 bases, with 15 bases between. The germline CDR1 and CDR2 sequences are MNHEY and SMNVEV (reference sequence). The CDR3 runs to 14 residues. The CDR3 protein is CASSSTGTLNEQYF. The CDR3 region has the DNA TGTGCCAGCAGTTCAACAGGGACTCTCAACGAGCAGTACTTC.

The chain recombines TRBV20-1 with TRBJ2-4; D gene ambiguous. The germline V and J ends were trimmed by 3 bases and 6 bases, with 6 bases remaining between them. Germline CDR1 reads DFQATT; CDR2 reads SNEGSKA (reference sequence). This CDR3 has 11 amino acids. The CDR3 nucleotides read TGCAGTGCTAGTCCCGGAAACATTCAGTACTTC. Its translation is CSASPGNIQYF.

The chain carries TRBV2 and TRBJ1-2; D remains unclear. Trimming cost V 2 bases and J 4 bases, with 2 bases left between them. CDR1 is SNHLY, CDR2 FYNNEI, per germline. This CDR3 region has 11 residues. The CDR3 loop reads CASSETYGYTF. In DNA, the CDR3 is TGTGCCAGCAGTGAAACCTATGGCTACACCTTC.

The chain uses TRBV29-1 and TRBJ1-2, with a tentative D call TRBD1 (5 bases). From germline, CDR1 is SQVTM and CDR2 ANQGSEA. Trimming shortened V by 5 bases and J by 1 base, and 8 bases separated the two germline ends. The CDR3 spans 12 residues. For the CDR3, the DNA is TGCAGCGTTACCCAGGGTAACTATGGCTACACCTTC. Amino acids: CSVTQGNYGYTF.

V usage is TRBV27 and J usage is TRBJ1-4; D gene uncertain. The CDR3 length is 15 residues. CDR1 is MNHEY and CDR2 is SMNVEV in the germline V gene (reference sequence). Trimming removed 5 bases at V and 5 bases at J, with 15 bases between. CDR3 sequence reads: CASSASGRSNEKLFF. DNA of the CDR3: TGTGCCAGCAGTGCGTCCGGGCGATCGAATGAAAAACTGTTTTTT.

Only a few counts were recorded for this clone. The J gene is TRBJ1-3, the V gene TRBV30; no clear D gene. V shed 1 base and J shed 6 bases, with 7 bases lying between them. The CDR3 runs 12 residues. From germline, CDR1 is GTSNPN and CDR2 SVGIG (reference sequence). The CDR3 DNA sequence: TGTGCCTGGAGTGAAATCCAAAACACCATATATTTT. Amino acids: CAWSEIQNTIYF.

The chain joins TRBV10-2 to TRBJ1-1; a weak D match, TRBD1 (5 bases). The CDR3 has 14 amino acids. V lost 2 bases and J 4 bases, leaving 11 bases between the germline ends. Germline CDR1 reads WSHSY; CDR2 reads SAAADI. Here the CDR3 DNA reads TGCGCCAGCAGTGAGCGTGGGGGGTCCACTGAAGCTTTCTTT. It specifies CASSERGGSTEAFF.

The V call is TRBV6-5, the J call TRBJ1-1, with no clear D. Trimming shortened V by 5 bases and J by 0 bases, and 7 bases separated the two germline ends. The CDR3 runs to 13 residues. Germline CDR1 reads MNHEY; CDR2 reads SVGAGI. The CDR3 nucleotides read TGTGCCAGCAGTCAAACCATGAACACTGAAGCTTTCTTT. It yields the protein CASSQTMNTEAFF.